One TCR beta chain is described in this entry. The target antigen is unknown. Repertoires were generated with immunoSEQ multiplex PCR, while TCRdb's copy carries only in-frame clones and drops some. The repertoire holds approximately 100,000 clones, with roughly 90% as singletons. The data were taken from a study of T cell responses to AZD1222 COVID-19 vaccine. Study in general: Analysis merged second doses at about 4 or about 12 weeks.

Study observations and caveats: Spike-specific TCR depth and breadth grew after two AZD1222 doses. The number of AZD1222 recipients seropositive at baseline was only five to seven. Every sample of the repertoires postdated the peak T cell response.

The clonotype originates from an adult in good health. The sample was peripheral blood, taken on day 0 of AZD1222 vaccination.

The CDR3 nucleotides are TGCAGCGTTCCAGGGATGAACACCGGGGAGCTGTTTTTT. Translated, it gives CSVPGMNTGELFF. This rearrangement joins TRBV29-1 to TRBJ2-2, with a tentative D call TRBD1 (5 bases). This CDR3 spans 13 amino acids. V lost 5 bases and J lost 1, with 8 bases in between. Germline V gene sequence: CDR1 SQVTM, CDR2 ANQGSEA.